The 24 T cell receptor beta chains below were found in one sample sequenced in a study of cytomegalovirus exposure and HLA in healthy donors. The PCR used 60 Vbeta and 13 Jbeta primers. The repertoire was sequenced with immunoSEQ multiplex PCR; TCRdb's copy has only in-frame clones and lacks some. The table shows about 160,000 clones, with roughly 77% occurring only once. Sequenced sample: PBMCs. Receptor source: a middle-aged man in good health and CMV-seropositive.

The V gene is TRBV5-6, the J gene TRBJ2-3; no definite D call. The CDR3 has 15 amino acids. Per germline, CDR1 SGHDT and CDR2 YYEEEE. V was cut by 0 bases and J by 0 bases, with 8 bases left in between. The CDR3 here is CASSLGGTSTDTQYF. Written as DNA, the CDR3 is TGTGCCAGCAGCTTGGGAGGTACAAGCACAGATACGCAGTATTTT.

The chain has TRBV10-3 and TRBJ1-3; D gene uncertain. CDR3 length: 15 residues. V lost 0 bases to trimming and J lost 0 bases, with 6 bases between them. Germline assignment: CDR1 ENHRY and CDR2 SYGVKD. The CDR3: CAISESGVSGNTIYF. The DNA for the CDR3 is TGTGCCATCAGTGAGTCCGGGGTCTCTGGAAACACCATATATTTT.

The V and J genes are TRBV7-8 and TRBJ2-4; TRBD1 is a possible D gene (6 bases). Trimming stripped 5 bases from V and 5 bases from J, with 22 bases between. The CDR3 consists of 17 residues. Looked up from germline, CDR1 is SGHVS and CDR2 is FQNEAQ. The CDR3 reads CASSRPPGVGWENIQYF. CDR3 nucleotide sequence: TGTGCCAGCAGCCGACCACCAGGGGTTGGTTGGGAAAACATTCAGTACTTC.

J is TRBJ1-5 and V is TRBV5-8; TRBD1 matches at 8 bases. V shed 0 bases and J 4 bases; nucleotides not matched to a gene: 6. Per germline, CDR1 SGHTS and CDR2 YDEGEE. The CDR3 sequence is 16 residues long. As DNA, the CDR3 is TGTGCCAGCAGCTTGGGGACAGGGAAGAATAATCAGCCCCAGCATTTT. This translates into CASSLGTGKNNQPQHF. Full variable domain (rest looked up from reference TRBV5-8 and TRBJ1-5): EAGVTQSPTHLIKTRGQQATLRCSPISGHTSVYWYQQALGLGLQFLLWYDEGEERNRGNFPPRFSGRQFPNYSSELNVNALELEDSALYLCASSLGTGKNNQPQHFGDGTRLSIL.

This clone showed up just a few times. This chain links TRBV2 with TRBJ1-1; D may be TRBD1 (6 bases). CDR1 SNHLY and CDR2 FYNNEI come from the germline V gene. Trimming removed 6 bases from V and 7 bases from J, with 12 bases in between. The length of the CDR3 is 12 residues. The CDR3 loop is CASSWTDIEAFF. CDR3 coding DNA: TGTGCCAGCAGCTGGACAGACATTGAAGCTTTCTTT.

The CDR3 here is CATGAGSGDNEQFF. DNA for the CDR3: TGTGCCACCGGGGCTGGGTCAGGGGACAATGAGCAGTTCTTC. V usage is TRBV9 and J usage is TRBJ2-1; a weak D match, TRBD1 (6 bases). The germline CDR1 and CDR2 sequences are SGDLS and YYNGEE. V gave up 9 bases and J gave up 5 bases, with 18 bases separating them. The CDR3 spans 14 residues. The entire variable domain, with the rest obtained from reference TRBV9 and TRBJ2-1, is as follows: DSGVTQTPKHLITATGQRVTLRCSPRSGDLSVYWYQQSLDQGLQFLIQYYNGEERAKGNILERFSAQQFPDLHSELNLSSLELGDSALYFCATGAGSGDNEQFFGPGTRLTVL.

V gene TRBV5-4 combines with J gene TRBJ2-7, with D possibly TRBD1 on 6 matching bases. The germline CDR1 and CDR2 sequences are SGHNT and YYREEE (reference sequence). CDR3 length: 16 residues. Trimming removed 4 bases at V and 1 base at J, with 18 bases between. As DNA, the CDR3 is TGTGCCAGCAGCGCGATAGGGGGTCTAAGATCCTACGAGCAGTACTTC. Its translation: CASSAIGGLRSYEQYF.

This chain links TRBV4-1 with TRBJ1-3; 10 bases are shared with TRBD1. The germline CDR1 and CDR2 sequences are MGHRA and YSYEKL. Unmatched junction bases numbered 10, after V lost 1 base and J lost 4 bases. The CDR3 spans 18 residues. CDR3 DNA sequence: TGCGCCAGCAGCCAAGCCCCAAGACAGGGGGCAAGGGGAAACACCATATATTTT. It translates to CASSQAPRQGARGNTIYF.

This chain uses TRBV11-3 with TRBJ2-5; 16 bases align to TRBD2. With V trimmed by 5 bases and J by 4 bases, 13 bases remained unmatched. Per the germline V gene, CDR1 is SGHNT and CDR2 is YENEEA. The CDR3 totals 19 residues. In DNA, the CDR3 is TGTGCCAGCAGCCCTGGGACTAGCGGGGGGGCCGATTGGACAGAGACCCAGTACTTC. Residues: CASSPGTSGGADWTETQYF.

The chain links TRBV27 to TRBJ1-5, with D maybe TRBD1 (6 bases). Trimming left V 4 bases short and J 4 bases short, with 14 bases between. The V gene's germline CDR1 is MNHEY and CDR2 SMNVEV (reference sequence). The CDR3 has 15 amino acids. The CDR3 is CASSSHRDGNQPQHF. The CDR3 DNA reads TGTGCCAGCAGTTCACACAGGGACGGGAATCAGCCCCAGCATTTT.

The V gene is TRBV28, the J gene TRBJ2-1, with TRBD2 matching 14 bases. Germline CDR1 MDHEN, CDR2 SYDVKM. The J segment lost 5 bases and the V segment lost 6 bases, leaving 9 bases of the junction unmatched. The CDR3 extends over 17 amino acids. The CDR3 reads CASRTGTSGGLHNEQFF. CDR3 bases: TGTGCCAGCAGAACCGGGACTAGCGGGGGACTTCACAATGAGCAGTTCTTC.

This chain connects TRBV7-2 to TRBJ1-1; possibly TRBD1 for D (6 bases). Trimming pared 2 bases from V and 3 bases from J, leaving 13 bases between. Germline V gives CDR1 SGHTA, CDR2 FQGNSA. The CDR3 length is 15 residues. In nucleotides, the CDR3 is TGTGCCAGCAGCTTAAGTAGAGGGGGATACACTGAAGCTTTCTTT. Translated, it gives CASSLSRGGYTEAFF.

The chain combines TRBV7-6 with TRBJ1-5; D call uncertain. The germline V and J ends were trimmed by 5 bases and 0 bases, with 20 bases remaining between them. Germline CDR1 is SGHVS and CDR2 is FNYEAQ. This CDR3 comprises 18 residues. The CDR3 spells CASSPGSATGYSNQPQHF. CDR3 sequence (DNA): TGTGCCAGCAGCCCAGGAAGTGCCACTGGGTATAGCAATCAGCCCCAGCATTTT.

The rearrangement uses TRBV4-2 and TRBJ1-6; TRBD1 matches 8 bases. The trim removed 2 bases at V and 9 bases at J, leaving 12 bases unmatched. The CDR3 contains 17 residues. Germline assignment: CDR1 LGHNA and CDR2 YNFKEQ. The CDR3 DNA sequence: TGTGCCAGCAGCCAAAGCAGCATGCAGGGGGCTGGTTCACCCCTCCACTTT. Translation gives CASSQSSMQGAGSPLHF.

The chain employs TRBV5-1 and TRBJ2-5; D may be TRBD2 (7 bases). The J call could be wrong; TRBJ2-7 is a better fit for the DNA end. The CDR3 is 15 amino acids. Germline V CDR1 and CDR2: SGHRS, YFSETQ. The CDR3 reads CASSPDSGVPYEQYF. CDR3 nucleotides: TGCGCCAGCAGCCCGGACAGCGGGGTCCCCTACGAGCAGTACTTC.

The chain joins TRBV19 to TRBJ2-2; weak D call: TRBD1 (6 bases). V was trimmed by 5 bases and J by 2 bases, leaving 15 bases between them. The V gene's germline CDR1 is LNHDA and CDR2 SQIVND (reference sequence). The CDR3 extends over 16 amino acids. The CDR3 nucleotides are TGTGCCAGTAGTCTGTCGGACAGAATTAACACCGGGGAGCTGTTTTTT. It yields the protein CASSLSDRINTGELFF.

This chain connects TRBV11-2 to TRBJ1-1; a possible D gene is TRBD1 (6 bases). Per germline, CDR1 SGHAT and CDR2 FQNNGV. The CDR3 contains 17 residues. Trimming removed 1 base from V and 0 bases from J, with 15 bases in between. The CDR3 here is CASSLGGGAYMNTEAFF. Here the CDR3 DNA reads TGTGCCAGCAGCTTAGGAGGGGGGGCCTACATGAACACTGAAGCTTTCTTT.

The CDR3 nucleotides read TGTGCCAGTAGAAAGCGGGGGGGCACAGATACGCAGTATTTT. Residues: CASRKRGGTDTQYF. V is TRBV19 and J is TRBJ2-3; 9 positions match TRBD2. Germline loops: CDR1 LNHDA, CDR2 SQIVND (reference sequence). The J segment lost 1 base and the V segment lost 6 bases, leaving 2 bases of the junction unmatched. The CDR3 has 14 amino acids.

CDR3 region: CSVGTVMNTEAFF. CDR3 sequence (DNA): TGCAGCGTTGGGACAGTGATGAACACTGAAGCTTTCTTT. This sequence joins TRBV29-1 and TRBJ1-1; tentatively, D is TRBD1 (6 bases). The length of the CDR3 is 13 residues. Between the trimmed V and J ends, which lost 4 bases and 0 bases, there was a span of 9 bases. Germline loops: CDR1 SQVTM, CDR2 ANQGSEA.

The chain recombines TRBV5-4 with TRBJ1-3; D is perhaps TRBD1 (5 bases). The CDR3 is 16 residues long. V shed 0 bases and J shed 0 bases, with 10 bases lying between them. CDR1 and CDR2 (germline): SGHNT, YYREEE (reference sequence). Written as DNA, the CDR3 is TGTGCCAGCAGCTTGGGGGGCGCCTTCTCTGGAAACACCATATATTTT. It codes for CASSLGGAFSGNTIYF. The full variable domain, in which reference TRBV5-4 and TRBJ1-3 provide the parts outside the CDR3, is ETGVTQSPTHLIKTRGQQVTLRCSSQSGHNTVSWYQQALGQGPQFIFQYYREEENGRGNFPPRFSGLQFPNYSSELNVNALELDDSALYLCASSLGGAFSGNTIYFGEGSWLTVV.

The gene calls are TRBV7-9 and TRBJ1-1, with unresolved D. Trimming removed 1 base from V and 0 bases from J, with 9 bases in between. Germline assignment: CDR1 SEHNR and CDR2 FQNEAQ (reference sequence). The CDR3 has 15 residues. CDR3 nucleotide sequence: TGTGCCAGCAGCTTAGATCTTCGGGTGAACACTGAAGCTTTCTTT. Translated, it gives CASSLDLRVNTEAFF.

This rearrangement joins TRBV27 to TRBJ2-5, with TRBD1 matching 7 bases. The junction had 6 bases not matched to a gene; V was cut back by 5 bases and J by 6 bases. The germline V gene has CDR1 MNHEY and CDR2 SMNVEV (reference sequence). This CDR3 is built from 13 residues. The CDR3 region has the DNA TGTGCCAGCAGTCGGGACAGTTGGAAGACCCAGTACTTC. It yields the protein CASSRDSWKTQYF.

V gene TRBV5-1 combines with J gene TRBJ2-3, with TRBD2 identical over 8 bases. Germline-derived CDR1 and CDR2 are SGHRS and YFSETQ. V lost 2 bases, J lost 3 bases, and 17 bases stayed unmatched. This CDR3 is built from 19 residues. The CDR3 is CASSFRGGAGGQGTDTQYF. The CDR3 coding sequence is TGCGCCAGCAGCTTTCGCGGAGGGGCGGGGGGCCAGGGGACAGATACGCAGTATTTT.

This clone has only a few counts. V and J are TRBV5-6 and TRBJ2-2, with 9 bases fitting TRBD2. This CDR3 contains 16 residues. V dropped 1 base and J dropped 8; count of bases not matched to a gene: 9. The germline gives CDR1 SGHDT, CDR2 YYEEEE. The CDR3, as DNA: TGTGCCAGCAGCTTGAAAGCGGGGGGAACCCCGGGGGAGCTGTTTTTT. This encodes CASSLKAGGTPGELFF.